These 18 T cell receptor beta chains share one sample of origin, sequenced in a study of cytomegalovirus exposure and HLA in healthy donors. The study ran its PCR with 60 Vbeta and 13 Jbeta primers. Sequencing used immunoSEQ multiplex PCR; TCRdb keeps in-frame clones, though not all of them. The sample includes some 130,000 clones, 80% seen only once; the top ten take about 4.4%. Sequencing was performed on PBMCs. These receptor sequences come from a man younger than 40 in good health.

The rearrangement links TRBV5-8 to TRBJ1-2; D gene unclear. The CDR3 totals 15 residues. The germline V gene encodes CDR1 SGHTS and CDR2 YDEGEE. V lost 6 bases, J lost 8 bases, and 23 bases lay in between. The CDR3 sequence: CASTQTDLGVLGYTF. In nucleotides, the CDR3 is TGTGCCAGCACCCAGACCGATTTAGGAGTCTTGGGCTACACCTTC. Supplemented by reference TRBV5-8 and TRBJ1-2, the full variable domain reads EAGVTQSPTHLIKTRGQQATLRCSPISGHTSVYWYQQALGLGLQFLLWYDEGEERNRGNFPPRFSGRQFPNYSSELNVNALELEDSALYLCASTQTDLGVLGYTFGSGTRLTVV.

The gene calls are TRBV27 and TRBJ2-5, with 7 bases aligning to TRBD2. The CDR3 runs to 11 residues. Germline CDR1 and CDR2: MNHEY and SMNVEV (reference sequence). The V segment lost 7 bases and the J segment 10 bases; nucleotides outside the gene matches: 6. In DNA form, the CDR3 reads TGTGCCAGCAAGGGAGGGAAGGGCCAGTACTTC. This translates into CASKGGKGQYF.

In nucleotides, the CDR3 is TGTGCCAGCTCACCACCGGGGAGCGGGAGGGCCGCGGGTACGCAGTATTTT. Amino acids: CASSPPGSGRAAGTQYF. J is TRBJ2-3 and V is TRBV18, with 10 nucleotides matching TRBD2. V was pared by 0 bases and J by 8 bases, with 11 bases of the junction left unmatched. This CDR3 region has 17 residues. Per germline, CDR1 KGHSH and CDR2 LQKENI.

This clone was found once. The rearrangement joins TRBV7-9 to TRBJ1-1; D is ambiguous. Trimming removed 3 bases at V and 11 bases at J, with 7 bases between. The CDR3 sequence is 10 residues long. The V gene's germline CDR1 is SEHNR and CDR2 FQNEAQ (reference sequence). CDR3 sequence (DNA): TGTGCCAGCAGCTTGACTGCGGCTTTCTTT. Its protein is CASSLTAAFF.

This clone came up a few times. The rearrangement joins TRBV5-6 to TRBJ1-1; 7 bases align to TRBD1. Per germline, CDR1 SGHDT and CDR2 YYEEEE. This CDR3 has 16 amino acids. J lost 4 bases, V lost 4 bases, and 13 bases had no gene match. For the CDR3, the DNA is TGTGCCAGCAGCCCTGGACAGGACCTAATTTCCACTGAAGCTTTCTTT. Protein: CASSPGQDLISTEAFF.

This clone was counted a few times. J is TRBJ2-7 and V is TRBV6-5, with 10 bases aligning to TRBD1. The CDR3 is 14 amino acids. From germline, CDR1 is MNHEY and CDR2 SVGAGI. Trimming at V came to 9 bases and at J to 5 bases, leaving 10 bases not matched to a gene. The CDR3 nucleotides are TGTGCCAGTGATCCTGGGACAGGGGCCGACGAGCAGTACTTC. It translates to CASDPGTGADEQYF.

The CDR3 protein is CASMGGRTGFYGYTF. The DNA of the CDR3 is TGTGCCAGCATGGGGGGGCGAACGGGTTTCTATGGCTACACCTTC. V usage is TRBV27 and J usage is TRBJ1-2, with D perhaps TRBD1 (6 bases). Germline V gene data show CDR1 as MNHEY and CDR2 as SMNVEV (reference sequence). V lost 7 bases to trimming and J lost 4 bases, with 19 bases between them. The CDR3 runs to 15 residues.

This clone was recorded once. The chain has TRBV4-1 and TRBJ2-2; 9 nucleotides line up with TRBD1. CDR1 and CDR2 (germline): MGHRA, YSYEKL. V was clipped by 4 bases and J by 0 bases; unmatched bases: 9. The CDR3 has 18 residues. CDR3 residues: CASSPRTGVLANTGELFF. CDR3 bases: TGCGCCAGCAGCCCCAGGACAGGGGTTCTCGCGAACACCGGGGAGCTGTTTTTT.

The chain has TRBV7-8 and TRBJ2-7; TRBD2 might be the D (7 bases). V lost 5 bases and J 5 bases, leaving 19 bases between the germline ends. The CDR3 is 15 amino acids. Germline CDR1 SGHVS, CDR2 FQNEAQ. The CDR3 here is CASSPGAGRLHEQYF. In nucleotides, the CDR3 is TGTGCCAGCAGCCCGGGGGCCGGGAGGCTCCACGAGCAGTACTTC.

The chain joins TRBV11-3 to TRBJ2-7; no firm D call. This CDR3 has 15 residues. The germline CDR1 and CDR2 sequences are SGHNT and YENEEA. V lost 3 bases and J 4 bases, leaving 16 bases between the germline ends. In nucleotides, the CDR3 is TGTGCCAGCAGCTTCACCGGAGCAAGATGGTACGAGCAGTACTTC. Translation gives CASSFTGARWYEQYF.

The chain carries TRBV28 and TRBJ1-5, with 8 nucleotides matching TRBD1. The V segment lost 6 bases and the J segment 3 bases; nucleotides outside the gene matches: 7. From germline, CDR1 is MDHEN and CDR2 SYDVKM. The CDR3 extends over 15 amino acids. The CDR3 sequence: CASSSQGGANQPQHF. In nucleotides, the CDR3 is TGTGCCAGCAGCTCACAGGGGGGGGCCAATCAGCCCCAGCATTTT.

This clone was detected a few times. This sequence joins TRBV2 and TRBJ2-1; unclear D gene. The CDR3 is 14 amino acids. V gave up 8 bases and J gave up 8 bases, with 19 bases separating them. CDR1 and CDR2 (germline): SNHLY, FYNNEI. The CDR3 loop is CASSRGFSLDEQFF. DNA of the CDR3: TGTGCCAGCTCACGAGGCTTCTCCCTCGATGAGCAGTTCTTC.

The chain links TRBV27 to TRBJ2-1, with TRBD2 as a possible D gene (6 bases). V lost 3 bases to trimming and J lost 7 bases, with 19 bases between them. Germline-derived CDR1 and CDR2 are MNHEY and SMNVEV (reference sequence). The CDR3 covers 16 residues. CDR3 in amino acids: CASSFFGGGVANEQFF. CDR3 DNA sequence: TGTGCCAGCAGTTTTTTTGGCGGAGGGGTCGCGAATGAGCAGTTCTTC.

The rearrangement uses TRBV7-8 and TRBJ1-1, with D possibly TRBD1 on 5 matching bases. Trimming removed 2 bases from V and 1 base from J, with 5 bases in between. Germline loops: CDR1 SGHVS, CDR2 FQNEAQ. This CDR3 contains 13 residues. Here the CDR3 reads CASSLQGNTEAFF. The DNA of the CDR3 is TGTGCCAGCAGCTTACAGGGGAACACTGAAGCTTTCTTT. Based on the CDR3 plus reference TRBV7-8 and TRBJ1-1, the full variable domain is GAGVSQSPRYKVAKRGQDVALRCDPISGHVSLFWYQQALGQGPEFLTYFQNEAQLDKSGLPSDRFFAERPEGSVSTLKIQRTQQEDSAVYLCASSLQGNTEAFFGQGTRLTVV.

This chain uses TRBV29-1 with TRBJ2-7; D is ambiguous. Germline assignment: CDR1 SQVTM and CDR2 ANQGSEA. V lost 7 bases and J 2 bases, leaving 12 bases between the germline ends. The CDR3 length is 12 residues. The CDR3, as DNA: TGCAGCGCCCACTCCGTAACCTACGAGCAGTACTTC. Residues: CSAHSVTYEQYF.

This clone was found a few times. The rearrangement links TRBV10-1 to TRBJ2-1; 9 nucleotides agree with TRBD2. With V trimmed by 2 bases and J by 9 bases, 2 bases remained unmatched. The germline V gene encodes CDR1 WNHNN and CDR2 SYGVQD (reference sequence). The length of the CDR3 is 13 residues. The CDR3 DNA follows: TGCGCCAGCAGTGAGCAGACTAGCGGTGAGCAGTTCTTC. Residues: CASSEQTSGEQFF.

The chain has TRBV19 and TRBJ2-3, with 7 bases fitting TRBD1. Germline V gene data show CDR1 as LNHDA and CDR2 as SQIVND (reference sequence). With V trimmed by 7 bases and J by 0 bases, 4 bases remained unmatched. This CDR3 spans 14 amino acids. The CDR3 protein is CASTLDRSTDTQYF. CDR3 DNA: TGTGCCAGTACCTTGGACAGGAGCACAGATACGCAGTATTTT.

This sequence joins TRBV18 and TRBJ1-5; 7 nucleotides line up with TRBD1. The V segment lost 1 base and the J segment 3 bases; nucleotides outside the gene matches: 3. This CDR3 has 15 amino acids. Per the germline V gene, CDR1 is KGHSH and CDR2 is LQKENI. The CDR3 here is CASSPQQGDNQPQHF. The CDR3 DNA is TGTGCCAGCTCACCACAGCAGGGGGACAATCAGCCCCAGCATTTT.